These 27 T cell receptor beta chains were sequenced from one sample in a study of cytomegalovirus exposure and HLA in healthy donors. PCR used 60 Vbeta primers and 13 Jbeta primers. Clones were read by immunoSEQ multiplex PCR, and TCRdb kept only the in-frame ones, dropping some. The table includes 180,000 or so clones, about 75% detected once. Sequencing was carried out using PBMCs. All receptors derive from a woman in her 40s in good health and CMV-seropositive.

The sample holds a few counts of this clone. The rearrangement joins TRBV7-9 to TRBJ1-3; tentative D call: TRBD1 (6 bases). Trimming stripped 3 bases from V and 9 bases from J, with 15 bases between. The CDR3 sequence is 14 residues long. Germline lookup yields CDR1 SEHNR and CDR2 FQNEAQ (reference sequence). The CDR3 spells CASSFPTGIGTIYF. CDR3 DNA sequence: TGTGCCAGCAGCTTCCCTACAGGGATCGGCACCATATATTTT. The full variable domain, its missing parts supplied by reference TRBV7-9 and TRBJ1-3, is DTGVSQNPRHKITKRGQNVTFRCDPISEHNRLYWYRQTLGQGPEFLTYFQNEAQLEKSRLLSDRFSAERPKGSFSTLEIQRTEQGDSAMYLCASSFPTGIGTIYFGEGSWLTVV.

As concerns this clone: An end of the junction differs from the germline gene, which may be a read error. V and J are TRBV7-7 and TRBJ1-1; 8 bases line up with TRBD1. The CDR3 is 13 amino acids. Germline-derived CDR1 and CDR2 are SSHAT and FNYEAQ (reference sequence). The CDR3 sequence: CASSADRGTEAFF. The CDR3 DNA reads as TGTGCTAGCAGCGCCGACAGGGGCACTGAAGCTTTCTTT. Looking up the rest from reference TRBV7-7 and TRBJ1-1 gives the full variable domain: GAGVSQSPRYKVTKRGQDVTLRCDPISSHATLYWYQQALGQGPEFLTYFNYEAQPDKSGLPSDRFSAERPEGSISTLTIQRTEQRDSAMYRCASSADRGTEAFFGQGTRLTVV.

This clone occurred a few times. The V gene is TRBV5-1, the J gene TRBJ2-7; D perhaps matches TRBD1 (6 bases). CDR1 and CDR2 (germline): SGHRS, YFSETQ. The CDR3 contains 14 residues. Trimming pared 1 base from V and 6 bases from J, leaving 14 bases between. CDR3 in DNA: TGCGCCAGCAGCTTGATCCAGGGGCAAGGCGAGCAGTACTTC. Translated, it gives CASSLIQGQGEQYF.

The chain couples TRBV27 to TRBJ2-1; 9 bases match TRBD2. Trimming removed 8 bases from V and 7 bases from J; junction bases left unmatched: 36. This CDR3 has 23 amino acids. CDR1 and CDR2 from the germline V gene are MNHEY and SMNVEV (reference sequence). CDR3 coding DNA: TGTGCCAGCCGACCCCTTGGGGCGGCGGGCGGACTAGCGATCAAGGGAGGGTCAAATGAGCAGTTCTTC. As protein: CASRPLGAAGGLAIKGGSNEQFF.

The CDR3: CASSGQVVTDTQYF. CDR3 sequence (DNA): TGTGCCAGCAGCGGACAGGTAGTCACAGATACGCAGTATTTT. The rearrangement joins TRBV14 to TRBJ2-3; 7 nucleotides match TRBD1. Germline loops: CDR1 SGHDN, CDR2 FVKESK. CDR3 size: 14 residues. Trimming cost V 5 bases and J 2 bases; bases outside gene matches: 4.

This clone was counted only a few times. This chain links TRBV4-3 with TRBJ1-1; 9 bases fit TRBD1. V gave up 2 bases and J gave up 5 bases; unmatched junction bases: 6. The CDR3 extends over 15 amino acids. Germline assignment: CDR1 LGHNA and CDR2 YSLEER. CDR3 coding DNA: TGCGCCAGCAGCCAACGACAGGGGGTACGGACTGAAGCTTTCTTT. This translates into CASSQRQGVRTEAFF.

Only one count was recorded for this clone. The V and J genes are TRBV18 and TRBJ2-2; tentatively, D is TRBD1 (7 bases). The V end lost 8 bases, the J end lost 0 bases, and 10 bases lay between the germline ends. Germline V gives CDR1 KGHSH, CDR2 LQKENI. This CDR3 has 14 residues. CDR3 sequence reads: CASQGGTNTGELFF. The CDR3 region has the DNA TGTGCCAGCCAGGGGGGAACGAACACCGGGGAGCTGTTTTTT.

The rearrangement uses TRBV18 and TRBJ2-3; 7 nucleotides line up with TRBD2. V dropped 3 bases and J dropped 4; count of bases not matched to a gene: 7. Germline CDR1 KGHSH, CDR2 LQKENI. This CDR3 is built from 15 residues. CDR3 amino acids: CASSPRTGGSDTQYF. DNA of the CDR3: TGTGCCAGCTCACCTAGGACGGGGGGATCAGATACGCAGTATTTT.

The chain joins TRBV7-5 to TRBJ2-7; the table's TRBD2 call for D was not verified on the DNA. TRBV7-5 is a listed pseudogene. This CDR3 has 17 residues. The CDR3: CARSPVGSSGSRHEQYF. The CDR3 bases are TGTGCCAGAAGCCCAGTGGGCTCTAGCGGGAGTAGGCACGAGCAGTACTTC.

The chain has TRBV30 and TRBJ2-7, with a weak D call TRBD2 (5 bases). V was clipped by 3 bases and J by 5 bases, with 17 bases between them. The CDR3 is 14 residues long. Per germline, CDR1 GTSNPN and CDR2 SVGIG (reference sequence). The CDR3 DNA follows: TGTGCCTGGAGGGTAGGACTCAACCGGGACGAGCAGTACTTC. It codes for CAWRVGLNRDEQYF.

Details on this clone: Within the sample, other DNA sequences also encode this same CDR3. For the CDR3, the DNA is TGCAGCGTTTCCGGGTCCTCCTACGAGCAGTACTTC. It yields the protein CSVSGSSYEQYF. V gene TRBV29-1 combines with J gene TRBJ2-7; D call uncertain. Looked up from germline, CDR1 is SQVTM and CDR2 is ANQGSEA. V lost 5 bases and J 0 bases, leaving 8 bases between the germline ends. This CDR3 is 12 amino acids long.

This rearrangement joins TRBV9 to TRBJ2-1, with D possibly matching TRBD2 (6 bases). Germline loops: CDR1 SGDLS, CDR2 YYNGEE. V was shortened by 7 bases and J by 6 bases, with 14 bases between the two germline ends. The CDR3 is 13 amino acids. The CDR3 DNA reads as TGTGCCAGCTGGGCGGGGCGGGGCAATGAGCAGTTCTTC. It yields the protein CASWAGRGNEQFF.

The V gene is TRBV5-6, the J gene TRBJ2-3; D may be TRBD2 (6 bases). There are 15 residues in the CDR3. V lost 4 bases and J lost 0, with 12 bases in between. Germline CDR1 SGHDT, CDR2 YYEEEE. DNA for the CDR3: TGTGCCAGCAGCCTTGGGGGGTTCAGCACAGATACGCAGTATTTT. This sequence encodes CASSLGGFSTDTQYF.

This chain uses TRBV6-5 with TRBJ2-3, with unresolved D. The V end lost 0 bases, the J end lost 6 bases, and 13 bases lay between the germline ends. The germline V gene encodes CDR1 MNHEY and CDR2 SVGAGI. The CDR3 contains 15 residues. The CDR3: CASSYSNTPHDTQYF. The CDR3 DNA reads as TGTGCCAGCAGTTACTCTAACACACCTCACGATACGCAGTATTTT.

The chain uses TRBV6-1 and TRBJ2-5; D is unclear. Germline V lookup: CDR1 MNHNS, CDR2 SASEGT. V was pared by 6 bases and J by 2 bases, with 10 bases between. The CDR3 consists of 13 residues. The CDR3 is CASSAQLQETQYF. The CDR3 DNA reads as TGTGCCAGCAGCGCCCAACTGCAAGAGACCCAGTACTTC.

The V gene is TRBV28, the J gene TRBJ1-6, with a tentative D call TRBD1 (6 bases). Germline loops: CDR1 MDHEN, CDR2 SYDVKM. Trimming pared 8 bases from V and 9 bases from J, leaving 20 bases between. The CDR3 has 15 residues. The CDR3 coding sequence is TGTGCCAGCTATCCTACGGGGGGCGAGCCTTCACCCCTCCACTTT. Translation: CASYPTGGEPSPLHF.

The gene calls are TRBV7-2 and TRBJ2-7; 9 bases align to TRBD1. This CDR3 is 15 amino acids long. Germline V gene data show CDR1 as SGHTA and CDR2 as FQGNSA. Trimming took 3 bases from V and 5 from J; bases not matched to a gene: 8. CDR3 coding DNA: TGTGCCAGCAGCTTTGTAACAGGGGGCGTCAACGAGCAGTACTTC. Protein: CASSFVTGGVNEQYF.

V usage is TRBV28 and J usage is TRBJ1-1, with TRBD1 matching 8 bases. The CDR3 covers 14 residues. Germline assignment: CDR1 MDHEN and CDR2 SYDVKM. V lost 8 bases, J lost 4 bases, and 9 bases stayed unmatched. The CDR3 is CASSEGDRPTEAFF. For the CDR3, the DNA is TGTGCCAGCTCAGAAGGGGACAGGCCCACTGAAGCTTTCTTT. The entire variable domain, with the rest obtained from reference TRBV28 and TRBJ1-1, is as follows: DVKVTQSSRYLVKRTGEKVFLECVQDMDHENMFWYRQDPGLGLRLIYFSYDVKMKEKGDIPEGYSVSREKKERFSLILESASTNQTSMYLCASSEGDRPTEAFFGQGTRLTVV.

J is TRBJ2-5 and V is TRBV28; 7 nucleotides align to TRBD1. The V gene's germline CDR1 is MDHEN and CDR2 SYDVKM. CDR3 length equals 16 residues. V gave up 4 bases and J gave up 8 bases; unmatched junction bases: 16. CDR3 in DNA: TGTGCCAGCAGTTCCCCCGGGACAGCGGCAAGAGATACCCAGTACTTC. It yields the protein CASSSPGTAARDTQYF.

This clone was observed a few times. The chain uses TRBV27 and TRBJ2-1; D is uncertain. This CDR3 has 16 residues. Germline V gene data show CDR1 as MNHEY and CDR2 as SMNVEV (reference sequence). V was trimmed by 6 bases and J by 0 bases, leaving 15 bases between them. CDR3 in amino acids: CASRAIPLSSYNEQFF. The CDR3 DNA reads TGTGCCAGCAGAGCTATTCCGTTGAGCTCCTACAATGAGCAGTTCTTC.

The chain couples TRBV5-1 to TRBJ1-2; 12 bases are a match to TRBD1. J was trimmed by 4 bases and V by 3 bases; bases with no gene match: 4. This CDR3 is 15 amino acids long. Germline assignment: CDR1 SGHRS and CDR2 YFSETQ. As DNA, the CDR3 is TGCGCCAGCAGCTGGGGGACAGGGGGCGTCTATGGCTACACCTTC. This gives the protein CASSWGTGGVYGYTF.

The chain uses TRBV6-5 and TRBJ2-2; TRBD2 matches 11 bases. The CDR3 covers 15 residues. Germline CDR1 reads MNHEY; CDR2 reads SVGAGI. After removal of 6 bases from V and 1 base from J, the junction contained 1 base not matched to a gene. DNA for the CDR3: TGTGCCAGCAGGCTAGCGGGAGGGAACACCGGGGAGCTGTTTTTT. It specifies CASRLAGGNTGELFF.

V and J are TRBV27 and TRBJ2-6; 7 bases match TRBD1. The germline V gene encodes CDR1 MNHEY and CDR2 SMNVEV (reference sequence). CDR3 length equals 17 residues. With 2 bases clipped from V and 0 bases from J, the junction kept 4 bases outside the gene matches. The CDR3 loop is CASSLGNRGSGANVLTF. As DNA, the CDR3 is TGTGCCAGCAGTTTAGGTAACAGGGGCTCTGGGGCCAACGTCCTGACTTTC.

The J gene is TRBJ2-3, the V gene TRBV18; 10 bases match TRBD1. Germline V gives CDR1 KGHSH, CDR2 LQKENI. Trimming at V came to 2 bases and at J to 10 bases, leaving 15 bases not matched to a gene. CDR3 length: 17 amino acids. The DNA of the CDR3 is TGTGCCAGCTCACCATTGACAGGGGGCGCGGGTGAAACGGCGCAGTATTTT. Its protein is CASSPLTGGAGETAQYF.

The rearrangement uses TRBV5-1 and TRBJ1-2, with 7 bases that match TRBD1. V was clipped by 0 bases and J by 5 bases; unmatched bases: 1. In germline, CDR1 is SGHRS, CDR2 YFSETQ. The length of the CDR3 is 13 residues. For the CDR3, the DNA is TGCGCCAGCAGCTTGGTGACAGGGTATGGCTACACCTTC. Residues: CASSLVTGYGYTF.

This clone was seen a few times. The rearrangement uses TRBV2 and TRBJ2-7; a weak D match, TRBD1 (5 bases). The CDR3 is 15 residues long. Germline CDR1 SNHLY, CDR2 FYNNEI. The V end was cut by 5 bases, the J end by 2 bases, with 16 bases between. The CDR3 DNA follows: TGTGCCAGCAGTCATAGACAGATAACCACCTACGAGCAGTACTTC. Protein: CASSHRQITTYEQYF.

The V and J genes are TRBV29-1 and TRBJ1-2; TRBD1 is a possible D gene (5 bases). This CDR3 spans 13 amino acids. The V end lost 8 bases, the J end lost 3 bases, and 16 bases lay between the germline ends. Germline lookup yields CDR1 SQVTM and CDR2 ANQGSEA. In DNA, the CDR3 is TGCAGCTCAAGGGGAGGGGTCGACTATGGCTACACCTTC. Translated, it gives CSSRGGVDYGYTF.